This T cell receptor beta chain was sequenced for a study of graft-versus-host responses after intestinal transplantation. On the study more broadly: All recipients were transplanted with multivisceral, liver-intestinal, or isolated intestinal grafts. Overall study results and limits: Levels of circulating GvH clones at their peak were associated with early post-transplant HvG declines.

Intraepithelial and lamina propria lymphocytes were isolated from graft specimens. Only in-frame clones appear in the TCRdb table, and some are missing; sequencing was by immunoSEQ multiplex PCR. Here the sample spans about 63,000 clones, 89% being singletons. The CDR3 spans 15 residues. Germline CDR1 SGDLS, CDR2 YYNGEE. The V gene end was trimmed by 3 bases and the J gene end by 4 bases; junction bases not matched to a gene: 7. On this clone itself: Its antigen is not identified.

This sequence joins TRBV9 and TRBJ1-3; 7 nucleotides align to TRBD1. The receptor was isolated from a human patient who received an intestinal transplant, so some T cells may come from the graft donor. The material was ileum tissue, obtained approximately 56 weeks after transplant. CDR3 residues: CASSARGGAGNTIYF. DNA of the CDR3: TGTGCCAGCAGCGCCCGAGGGGGCGCCGGAAACACCATATATTTT.